This TCR beta chain is from a study of control samples from healthy donors and cancer patients. Libraries were prepared by immunoSEQ multiplex PCR; TCRdb keeps only in-frame clonotypes and omits some of them. Of 45,000 to 60,000 clones in the sample, around 90% were seen once. This CDR3 is 14 amino acids long. V was shortened by 1 base and J by 6 bases, with 12 bases between the two germline ends. CDR1 is SGHTA and CDR2 is FQGNSA in the germline V gene. The sample was PBMCs. This receptor was taken from a man between 25 and 39 years old with colorectal cancer. The V call is TRBV7-2, the J call TRBJ1-2, with unresolved D. The CDR3 coding sequence is TGTGCCAGCAGCTTAGACACCGTGATCAATGGCTACACCTTC. This gives the protein CASSLDTVINGYTF. The variable domain in full, completed from reference TRBV7-2 and TRBJ1-2, reads GAGVSQSPSNKVTEKGKDVELRCDPISGHTALYWYRQSLGQGLEFLIYFQGNSAPDKSGLPSDRFSAERTGGSVSTLTIQRTQQEDSAVYLCASSLDTVINGYTFGSGTRLTVV.